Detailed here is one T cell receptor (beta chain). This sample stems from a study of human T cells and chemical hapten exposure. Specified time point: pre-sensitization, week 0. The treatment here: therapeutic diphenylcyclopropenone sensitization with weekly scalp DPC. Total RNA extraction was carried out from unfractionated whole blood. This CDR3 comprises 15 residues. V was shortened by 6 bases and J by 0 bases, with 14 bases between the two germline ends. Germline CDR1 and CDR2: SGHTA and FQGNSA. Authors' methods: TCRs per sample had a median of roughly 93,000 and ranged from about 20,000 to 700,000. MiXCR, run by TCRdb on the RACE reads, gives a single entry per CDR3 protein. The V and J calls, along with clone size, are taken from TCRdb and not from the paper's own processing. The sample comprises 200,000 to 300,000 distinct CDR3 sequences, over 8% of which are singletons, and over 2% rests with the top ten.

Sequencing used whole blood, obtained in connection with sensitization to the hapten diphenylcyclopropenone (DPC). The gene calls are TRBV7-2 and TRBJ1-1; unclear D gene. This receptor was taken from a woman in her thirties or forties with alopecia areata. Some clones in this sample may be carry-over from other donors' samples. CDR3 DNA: TGTGCCAGCAGGCCCCGGTTGGCCATGAACACTGAAGCTTTCTTT. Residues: CASRPRLAMNTEAFF. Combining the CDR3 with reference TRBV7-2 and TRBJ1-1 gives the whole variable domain GAGVSQSPSNKVTEKGKDVELRCDPISGHTALYWYRQSLGQGLEFLIYFQGNSAPDKSGLPSDRFSAERTGGSVSTLTIQRTQQEDSAVYLCASRPRLAMNTEAFFGQGTRLTVV.